This TCR beta chain was retrieved from a study of response to subunit inactivated influenza vaccine (dated by TCRdb to between 2018 and 2020). As for the study more broadly: The study used deep quantitative T cell receptor repertoire profiling to track responses to a trivalent subunit inactivated influenza vaccine.

Points on this clonotype: No antigen is known for it. Base qualities are missing; no much larger clone stands one base away.

Overall study results and their limits: According to the authors, only a limited number of new T cells may be recruited by each seasonal influenza vaccination.

Including the terminal cysteine and phenylalanine, the CDR3 comprises 16 residues. CDR3 DNA is the only sequence kept; it has 48 bases, read in frame from the first base. In the germline V gene, CDR1 corresponds to KGHSH and CDR2 to LQKENI. V is clipped by 2 bases and J by 0 bases, and the sequence between their germline boundaries is 11 bases long. The time point label, as the study defines it: approximately 40 days after influenza vaccine administration. The library was built by means of RT-PCR. The sample was run on an Illumina HiSeq 2500. TCRdb reprocessed the public reads (quality trimming at Q25 with fastp, clone calling with MiXCR) and kept in-frame beta chains. Entries are consolidated by CDR3 protein sequence, retaining the most common genes and DNA. Here the sample has approximately 530,000 distinct CDR3 sequences; 13% occur a single time. The top ten hold around 13% of the sample.

The V and J segments used are TRBV18 and TRBJ1-5, with the D gene not clear enough to name. The sequence was obtained from a man aged 50-60 years who received an inactivated influenza vaccine. Donor details come from another sample of the same person, matched by shared clones. Here the sequenced sample was PBMCs from blood, taken roughly 46 days after vaccination. The DNA reads TGTGCCAGCTCACCAAGTGACCAGCATAGCAATCAGCCCCAGCATTTT. It specifies CASSPSDQHSNQPQHF. With all but the CDR3 taken from the reference TRBV18 and TRBJ1-5 genes, the full variable domain is: NAGVMQNPRHLVRRRGQEARLRCSPMKGHSHVYWYRQLPEEGLKFMVYLQKENIIDESGMPKERFSAEFPKEGPSILRIQQVVRGDSAAYFCASSPSDQHSNQPQHFGDGTRLSIL.